The sequence of this TCR beta chain was determined in a study of blood T cells in healthy people across ages. Study conclusions and caveats: PBMCs were not sorted, which prevented a conclusive comparison of naive versus antigen-experienced cells.

This clonotype was detected ten times or more. Its antigen is unknown. A sample-barcoded 5' primer and a J-beta primer mix were used in a second PCR of about 7 to 12 cycles. TCRdb analysed the 5' RACE reads with MiXCR anew, one entry per CDR3 protein. Of 870,000 or so distinct CDR3 sequences listed, under 30% are singletons. J gave up 3 bases and V 5 bases, and 8 bases lay outside the gene matches. The CDR3 is 15 residues long. CDR1 and CDR2 (germline): ENHRY, SYGVKD. The chain has TRBV10-3 and TRBJ2-5, with TRBD1 matching over 8 bases. This clonotype originated in a woman of 80 years or more in good health. The sequenced sample was blood. CDR3 loop: CAISFNRGVEETQYF. Written as DNA, the CDR3 is TGTGCCATCAGTTTCAACAGGGGGGTAGAAGAGACCCAGTACTTC.